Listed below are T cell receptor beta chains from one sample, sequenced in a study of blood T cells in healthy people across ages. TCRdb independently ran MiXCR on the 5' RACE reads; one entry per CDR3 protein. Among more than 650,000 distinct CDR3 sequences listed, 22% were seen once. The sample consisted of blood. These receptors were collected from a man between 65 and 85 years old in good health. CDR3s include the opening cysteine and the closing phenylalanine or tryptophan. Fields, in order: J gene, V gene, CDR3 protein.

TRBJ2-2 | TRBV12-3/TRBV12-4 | CASSKTSGRTGGELFF
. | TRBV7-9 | CASSFGTGGSYEQYF
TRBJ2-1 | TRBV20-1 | CSARSSRAGYNEQFF
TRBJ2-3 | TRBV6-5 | CASRPQPGGTDTQYF
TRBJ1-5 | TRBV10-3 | CAISGGVGTEPQHF
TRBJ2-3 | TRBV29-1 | CSCRDRDADTQYF
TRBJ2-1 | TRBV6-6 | CASSMIGSGNEQFF
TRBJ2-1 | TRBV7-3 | CASRNGTHNEQFF
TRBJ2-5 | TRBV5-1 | CASNYDSGETQYF
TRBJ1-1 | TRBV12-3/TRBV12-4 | CASRDGYTEAFF
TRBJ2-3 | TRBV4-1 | CASSQDPRLSDTQYF
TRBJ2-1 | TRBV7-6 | CASSLRTRSYNEQFF
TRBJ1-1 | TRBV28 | CASSRNLEGSTFF
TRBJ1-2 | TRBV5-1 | CASSADSFYGYTF
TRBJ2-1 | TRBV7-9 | CANTGTGNSEQFF
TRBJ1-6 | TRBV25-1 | CASSEYTGGSSPLHF
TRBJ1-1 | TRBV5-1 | CASRLTILNTEAFF
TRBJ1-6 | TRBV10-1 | CASSPPVVLASPFHF
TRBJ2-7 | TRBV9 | CASSVGRNSYEQYF
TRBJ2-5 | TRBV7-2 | CASSLTVGGQYF
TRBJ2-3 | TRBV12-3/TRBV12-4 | CASSRDESTDTQYF
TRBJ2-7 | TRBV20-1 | CSGEAYEQYF
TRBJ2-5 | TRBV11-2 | CASSLVPLLQETQYF
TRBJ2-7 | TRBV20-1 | CSADDRAVSYEQYF
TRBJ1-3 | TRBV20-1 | CSARDNGNTIYF
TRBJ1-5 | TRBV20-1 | CSARAAGDRMYQPQHF
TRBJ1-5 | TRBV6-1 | CASRDPPGTQPQHF
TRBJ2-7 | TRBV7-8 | CASSLIDLYEQYF
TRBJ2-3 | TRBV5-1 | CASSSTSGVADTQYF
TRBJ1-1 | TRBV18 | CASSPSAAFIEAFF
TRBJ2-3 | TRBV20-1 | CSAGTSGAPSTDTQYF
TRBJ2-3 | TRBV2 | CASKGLASPSTDTQYF
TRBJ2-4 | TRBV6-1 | CASLTGTVGLGKNIQYF
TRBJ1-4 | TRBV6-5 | CASSSLREKLFF
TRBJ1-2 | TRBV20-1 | CSATSRTGADYGYTF
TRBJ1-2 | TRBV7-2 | CASSLDIGRGYGYTF
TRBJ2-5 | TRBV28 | CASTIAGGQETQYF
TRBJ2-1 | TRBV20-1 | CSARPFKGTYNEQFF
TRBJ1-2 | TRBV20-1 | CSATDRGSGYTF
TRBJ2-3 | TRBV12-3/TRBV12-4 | CASSIPGLAVTDTQYF
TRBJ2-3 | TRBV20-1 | CSARDRVAVTDTQYF
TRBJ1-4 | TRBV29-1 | CSVGVDLAEKLFF
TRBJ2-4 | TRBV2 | CASSFRQPVAKNIQYF
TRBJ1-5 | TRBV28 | CASSPQDRGSQPQHF
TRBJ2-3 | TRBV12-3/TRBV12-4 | CASSWSTSTDTQYF
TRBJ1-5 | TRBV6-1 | CASSEVGGLGNQPQHF
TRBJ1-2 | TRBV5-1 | CASSYGTVDYGYTF
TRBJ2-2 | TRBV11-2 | CASSQRRIDTGELFF
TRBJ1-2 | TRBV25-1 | CASSELGDPNYGYTF
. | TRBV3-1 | CASSRRQGGGEQFF
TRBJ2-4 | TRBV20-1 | CSDTGTLKNIQYF
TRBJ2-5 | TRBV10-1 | CASNDRGEETQYF
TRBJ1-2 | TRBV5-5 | CASSRLGKTGGYGYTF
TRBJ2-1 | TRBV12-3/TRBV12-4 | CASTHGLAGYNEQFF
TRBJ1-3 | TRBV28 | CASSPPAGTGNTIYF
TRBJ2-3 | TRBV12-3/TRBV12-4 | CASSFGSTDTQYF
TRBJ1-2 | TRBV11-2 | CASSLSTREYGYTF
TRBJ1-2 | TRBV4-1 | CASSPGLDREIGYTF
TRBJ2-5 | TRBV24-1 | CATSDQGVQETQYF